The T cell receptor (beta chain) described here comes from a study of spatial heterogeneity in lung cancer. The time point: sample taken at primary tumor resection. This clonotype was observed many times. Each CDR3 protein gets one entry after TCRdb re-called the 5' RACE reads with MiXCR. The sample holds some 80,000 distinct CDR3 sequences; approximately 8% are singletons and the top ten take roughly 7%. V was pared by 11 bases and J by 1 base, with 7 bases of the junction left unmatched. The CDR3 runs to 14 residues. Germline lookup yields CDR1 SNHLY and CDR2 FYNNEI. Specimen: PBMCs, collected at surgery. This chain joins TRBV2 and TRBJ1-5; 8 nucleotides align to TRBD1. The TCR comes from a male donor with early-stage non-small cell lung cancer. The CDR3 protein is CAVSQGGSNQPQHF. The CDR3 coding sequence is TGTGCCGTTTCACAGGGGGGAAGCAATCAGCCCCAGCATTTT.